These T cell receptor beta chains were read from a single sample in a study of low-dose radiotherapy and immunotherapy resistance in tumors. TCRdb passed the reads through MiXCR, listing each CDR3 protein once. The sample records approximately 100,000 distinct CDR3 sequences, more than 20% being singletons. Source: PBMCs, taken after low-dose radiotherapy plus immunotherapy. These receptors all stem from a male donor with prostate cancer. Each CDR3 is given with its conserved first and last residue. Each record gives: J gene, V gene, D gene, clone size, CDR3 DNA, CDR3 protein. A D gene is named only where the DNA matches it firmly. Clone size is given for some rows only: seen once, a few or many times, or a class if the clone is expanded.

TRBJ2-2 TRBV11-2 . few . CASSLGGLAETPGSCFF
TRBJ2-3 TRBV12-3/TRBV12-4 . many TGTGCCAGCAGCGTCACAGATACGCAGTATTTT CASSVTDTQYF
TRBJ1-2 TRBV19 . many TGTGCCAGTAGTCCTCGGTTAGCCTATGGCTACACCTTC CASSPRLAYGYTF
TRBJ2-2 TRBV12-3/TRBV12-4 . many TGTGCCACCGGGCGGGGGCACACCGGGGAGCTGTTTTTT CATGRGHTGELFF
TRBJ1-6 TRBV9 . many TGTGCCAGCAGCCTATCGCTCGGCAGTCAGTCACCCCTCCACTTT CASSLSLGSQSPLHF
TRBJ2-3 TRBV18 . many TGTGCCAGCTACGCCTCGGCCACAGATACGCAGTATTTT CASYASATDTQYF
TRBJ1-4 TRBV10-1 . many TGCGCCAGCAGTGAGTCTTCTGGACGTGAAAAACTGTTTTTT CASSESSGREKLFF
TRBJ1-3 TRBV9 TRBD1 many TGTGCCAGCAGCCCAGAAGGGGGCGGCGGAAACACCATATATTTT CASSPEGGGGNTIYF
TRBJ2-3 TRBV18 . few TGTGCCAGCTCACCACTTGGAGGCACTAGCACAGATACGCAGTATTTT CASSPLGGTSTDTQYF
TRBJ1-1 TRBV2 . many TGTGCCAGCACAGGAGGCGAGACAGTGAACACTGAAGCTTTCTTT CASTGGETVNTEAFF
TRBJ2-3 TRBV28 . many TGTGCCAGCAGTTTATCTCTCCCCGGCAATACGCAGTATTTT CASSLSLPGNTQYF
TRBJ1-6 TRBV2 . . TGTGCCAGCAGGGGGGTCCTTAGTTCACCCCTCCACTTT CASRGVLSSPLHF
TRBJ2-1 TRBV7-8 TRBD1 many TGTGCCTTAGGGACAGGGGGCGCGGGGGAGCAGTTCTTC CALGTGGAGEQFF
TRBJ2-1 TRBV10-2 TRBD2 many TGCGCCAGCAGGACTAGCGGGGGGGCCAATGAGCAGTTCTTC CASRTSGGANEQFF
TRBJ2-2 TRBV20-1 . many TGCAGTGCCCAAAGAGGACTACCTGAGAACACCGGGGAGCTGTTTTTT CSAQRGLPENTGELFF
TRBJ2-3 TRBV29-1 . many TGCAGCGTTGGCCGGGGGGCGGTCACAGATACGCAGTATTTT CSVGRGAVTDTQYF
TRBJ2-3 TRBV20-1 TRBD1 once TGCAGTGCGGTTAAGGGGGCTAAGGATACGCAGTATTTT CSAVKGAKDTQYF
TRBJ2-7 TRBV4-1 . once TGCGCCAGCAGCCAAGAAGAGCGGCGCGAGCAGTACTTC CASSQEERREQYF
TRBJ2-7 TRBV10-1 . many TGCGCCAGCAGTGAGACCCAAACCTCGAGCTACGAGCAGTACTTC CASSETQTSSYEQYF
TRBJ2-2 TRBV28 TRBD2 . TGTGCCGGCAGTTTATGGCGACTAGCGGGAGGGCCCGGGGAGCTGTTTTTT CAGSLWRLAGGPGELFF
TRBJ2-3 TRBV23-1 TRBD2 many TGCGCCAGCAGTCAATCTTGCGGGGGGGCCGGGAATACGCAGTATTTT CASSQSCGGAGNTQYF
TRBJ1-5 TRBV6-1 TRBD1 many TGTGCCAGCGGGGCAGTATCCGACAGGGCTTCGCGGCCCCAGCATTTT CASGAVSDRASRPQHF
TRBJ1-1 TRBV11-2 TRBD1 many TGTGCCAGCAGCCCGGGACAGGGTAACACTGAAGCTTTCTTT CASSPGQGNTEAFF
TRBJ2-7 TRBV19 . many TGTGCCAGTAGTCCCGGGGACACCTACGAGCAGTACTTC CASSPGDTYEQYF
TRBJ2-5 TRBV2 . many TGTGCCAGCAGTCCGGGGAAGACCCAGTACTTC CASSPGKTQYF
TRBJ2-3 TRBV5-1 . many TGCGCCAGCAGCTTGTACAGGGATGCAGATACGCAGTATTTT CASSLYRDADTQYF
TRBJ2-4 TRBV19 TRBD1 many TGTGCCAGTAGCCCACGGGACAGTGACATTCAGTACTTC CASSPRDSDIQYF
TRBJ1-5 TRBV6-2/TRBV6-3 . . TGTGCCAACAGTTTGCAATATCAGCCCCAGCATTTT CANSLQYQPQHF
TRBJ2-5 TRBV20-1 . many TGCAGTGCTACTGGACTCGGGACTCCAGAGACCCAGTACTTC CSATGLGTPETQYF
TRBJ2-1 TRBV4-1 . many TGCGCCAGCAGCCAAAACCGGGACCAGCAGTTCTTC CASSQNRDQQFF
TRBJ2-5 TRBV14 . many TGTGCCAGCAGCCAGGGTTGGGCACGGACCCAAGAGACCCAGTACTTC CASSQGWARTQETQYF
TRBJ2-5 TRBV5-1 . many TGCGCCAGCAGCTTTGGGGGGGCCGGCCAAGAGACCCAGTACTTC CASSFGGAGQETQYF
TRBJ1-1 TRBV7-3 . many TGTGCCAGCAGCGTTTCCGGGACACCGAACACTGAAGCTTTCTTT CASSVSGTPNTEAFF
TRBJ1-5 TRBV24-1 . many TGTGCCACCTCTACCTCCGGTACCGTGGAGCCCCAGCATTTT CATSTSGTVEPQHF
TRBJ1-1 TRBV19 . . TGTGCCAGTAGTAACCTGTACACTGAAGCTTTCTTT CASSNLYTEAFF
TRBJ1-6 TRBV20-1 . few TGCAGTGCTAGAGAGATTGGGACTTTAAATTCACCCCTCCACTTT CSAREIGTLNSPLHF
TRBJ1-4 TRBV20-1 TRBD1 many TGCAGTGCTCCAGGGGGACGGCTAAGTGAAAAACTGTTTTTT CSAPGGRLSEKLFF
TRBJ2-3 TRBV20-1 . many TGCAGTGGAGGGGGGGGCCAGCCAGATACGCAGTATTTT CSGGGGQPDTQYF
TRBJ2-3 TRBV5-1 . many TGCGCCAGCAGCTTGAATGGGGACCCGAGCACAGATACGCAGTATTTT CASSLNGDPSTDTQYF
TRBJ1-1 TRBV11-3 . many TGTGCCAGCAGCTTATCTGGGGGAAACACTGAAGCTTTCTTT CASSLSGGNTEAFF
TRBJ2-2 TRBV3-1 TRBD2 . TGTGCCAGCAGACGAAGCGGGAGGAACACCGGGGAGCTGTTTTTT CASRRSGRNTGELFF
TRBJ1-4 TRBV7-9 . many TGTGCCAGCACCCCCACAGGGCGCCCTAATGAAAAACTGTTTTTT CASTPTGRPNEKLFF
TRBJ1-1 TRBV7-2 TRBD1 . TGTGCCAGCAGCGTAGGACAGGGGGCGGCTGAAGCTTTCTTT CASSVGQGAAEAFF
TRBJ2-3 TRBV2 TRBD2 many TGTGCCAGCAAATTCCCTAGCGGGGGAGCAGATACGCAGTATTTT CASKFPSGGADTQYF
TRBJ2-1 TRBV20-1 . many TGCAGTGCCCTCCTCCGGGGTAGCTCCTACAATGAGCAGTTCTTC CSALLRGSSYNEQFF
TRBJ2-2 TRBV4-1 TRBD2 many TGCGCCAGCAGCCGCCCCGGGACTAGCGGGGAAAAGGGGACCGGGGAGCTGTTTTTT CASSRPGTSGEKGTGELFF
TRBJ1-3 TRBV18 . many TGTGCCAGCTCACGCTCGGGAGTCGGAAACACCATATATTTT CASSRSGVGNTIYF
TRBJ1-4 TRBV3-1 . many TGTGCCAGCAGCGCCGAGGGGGAAAAACTGTTTTTT CASSAEGEKLFF
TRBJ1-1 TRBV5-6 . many TGTGCCAGCAGCGGAACAGGATCGGTGAACACTGAAGCTTTCTTT CASSGTGSVNTEAFF
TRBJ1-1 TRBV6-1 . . TGTGCCAGCAGGCCGAATCAAGATCCAGGAGCTTTCTTT CASRPNQDPGAFF
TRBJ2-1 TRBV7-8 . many TGTGCCAGCACCGAGGCGGCTACCTATGAGCAGTTCTTC CASTEAATYEQFF
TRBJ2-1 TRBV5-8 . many TGTGCCAGCGGTCTCAAAGGGGCCACAATCGAGCAGTTCTTC CASGLKGATIEQFF
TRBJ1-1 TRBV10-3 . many TGTGCCATCAGTTCCCATAACACTGAAGCTTTCTTT CAISSHNTEAFF
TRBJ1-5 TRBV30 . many TGTGCCTGGAGTGTTGCAGGCAATCAGCCCCAGCATTTT CAWSVAGNQPQHF
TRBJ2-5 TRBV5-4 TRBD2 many TGTGCCAGCCGGGCGGGGGAGGTGGAGACCCAGTACTTC CASRAGEVETQYF